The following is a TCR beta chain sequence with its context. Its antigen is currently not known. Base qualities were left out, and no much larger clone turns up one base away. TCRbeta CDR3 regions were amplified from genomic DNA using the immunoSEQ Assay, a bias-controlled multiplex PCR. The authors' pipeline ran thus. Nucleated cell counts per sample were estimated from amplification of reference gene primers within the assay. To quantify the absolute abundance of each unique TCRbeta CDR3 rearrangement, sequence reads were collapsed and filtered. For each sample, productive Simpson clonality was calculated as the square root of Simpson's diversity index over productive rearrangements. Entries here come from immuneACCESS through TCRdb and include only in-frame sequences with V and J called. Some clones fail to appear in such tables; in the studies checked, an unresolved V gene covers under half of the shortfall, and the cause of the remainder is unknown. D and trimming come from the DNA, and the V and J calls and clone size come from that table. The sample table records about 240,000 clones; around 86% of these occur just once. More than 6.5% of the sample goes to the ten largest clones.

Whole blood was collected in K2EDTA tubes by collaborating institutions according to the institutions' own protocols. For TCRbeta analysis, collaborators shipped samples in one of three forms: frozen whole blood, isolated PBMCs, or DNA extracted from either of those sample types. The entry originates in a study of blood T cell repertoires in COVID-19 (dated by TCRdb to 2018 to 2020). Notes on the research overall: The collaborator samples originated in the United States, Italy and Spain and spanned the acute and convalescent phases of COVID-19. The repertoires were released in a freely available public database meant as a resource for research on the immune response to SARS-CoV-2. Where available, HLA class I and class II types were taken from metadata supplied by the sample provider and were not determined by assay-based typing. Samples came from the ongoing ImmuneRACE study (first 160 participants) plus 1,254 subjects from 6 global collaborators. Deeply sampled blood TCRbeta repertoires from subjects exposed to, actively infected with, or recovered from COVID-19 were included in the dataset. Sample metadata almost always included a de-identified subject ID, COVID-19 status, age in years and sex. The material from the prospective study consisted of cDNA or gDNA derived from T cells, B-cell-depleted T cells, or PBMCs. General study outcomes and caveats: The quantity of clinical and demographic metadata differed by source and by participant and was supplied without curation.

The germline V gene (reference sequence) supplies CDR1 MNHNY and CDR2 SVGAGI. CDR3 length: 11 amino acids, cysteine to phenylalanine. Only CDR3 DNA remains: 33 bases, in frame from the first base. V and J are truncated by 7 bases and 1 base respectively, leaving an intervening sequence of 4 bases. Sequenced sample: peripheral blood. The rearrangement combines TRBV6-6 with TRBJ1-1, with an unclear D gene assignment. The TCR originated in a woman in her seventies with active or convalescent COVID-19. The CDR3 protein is CASTKNTEAFF. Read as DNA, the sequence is TGTGCCAGCACTAAGAACACTGAAGCTTTCTTT.